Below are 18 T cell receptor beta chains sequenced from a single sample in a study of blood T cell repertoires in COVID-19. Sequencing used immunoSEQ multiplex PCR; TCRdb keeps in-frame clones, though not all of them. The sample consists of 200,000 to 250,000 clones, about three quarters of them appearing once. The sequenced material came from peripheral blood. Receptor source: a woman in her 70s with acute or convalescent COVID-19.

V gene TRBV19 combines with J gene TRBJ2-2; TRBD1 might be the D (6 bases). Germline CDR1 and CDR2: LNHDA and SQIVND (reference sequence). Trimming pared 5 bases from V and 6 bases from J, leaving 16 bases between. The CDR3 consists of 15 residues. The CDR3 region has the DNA TGTGCCAGTAGTTTACCTTCAGGGGACCCCGGGGAGCTGTTTTTT. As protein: CASSLPSGDPGELFF.

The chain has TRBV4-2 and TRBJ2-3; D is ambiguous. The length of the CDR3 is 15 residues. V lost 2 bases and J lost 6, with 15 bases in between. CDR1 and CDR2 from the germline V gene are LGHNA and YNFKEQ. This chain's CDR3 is CASSQRTTPDDTQYF. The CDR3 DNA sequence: TGTGCCAGCAGCCAACGAACTACCCCCGATGATACGCAGTATTTT.

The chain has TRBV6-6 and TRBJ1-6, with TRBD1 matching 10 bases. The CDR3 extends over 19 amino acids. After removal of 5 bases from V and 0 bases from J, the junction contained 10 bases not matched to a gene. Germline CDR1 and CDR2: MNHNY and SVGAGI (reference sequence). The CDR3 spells CASSRRDRGPSSYNSPLHF. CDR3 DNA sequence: TGTGCCAGCAGTCGCCGGGACAGGGGTCCTAGCTCCTATAATTCACCCCTCCACTTT.

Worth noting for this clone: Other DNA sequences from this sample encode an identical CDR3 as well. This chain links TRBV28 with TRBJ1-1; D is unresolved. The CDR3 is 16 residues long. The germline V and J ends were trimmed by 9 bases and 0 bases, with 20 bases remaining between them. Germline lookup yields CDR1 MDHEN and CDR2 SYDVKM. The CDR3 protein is CASSPSGALMNTEAFF. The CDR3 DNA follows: TGTGCCAGTAGTCCCTCCGGAGCACTCATGAACACTGAAGCTTTCTTT.

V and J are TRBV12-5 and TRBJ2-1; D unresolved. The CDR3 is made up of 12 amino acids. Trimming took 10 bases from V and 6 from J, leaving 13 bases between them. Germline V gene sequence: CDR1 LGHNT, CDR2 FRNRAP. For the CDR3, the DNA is TGTGCTACCGCTGGGCAGTCCAATGAGCAGTTCTTC. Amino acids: CATAGQSNEQFF.

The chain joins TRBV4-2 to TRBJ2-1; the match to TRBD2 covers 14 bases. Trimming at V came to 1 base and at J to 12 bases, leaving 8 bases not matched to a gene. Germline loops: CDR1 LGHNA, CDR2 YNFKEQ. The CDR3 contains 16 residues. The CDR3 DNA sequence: TGTGCCAGCAGCCAAGTCAGGGGACTAGCGGGAGCTTTGCAGTTCTTC. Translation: CASSQVRGLAGALQFF.

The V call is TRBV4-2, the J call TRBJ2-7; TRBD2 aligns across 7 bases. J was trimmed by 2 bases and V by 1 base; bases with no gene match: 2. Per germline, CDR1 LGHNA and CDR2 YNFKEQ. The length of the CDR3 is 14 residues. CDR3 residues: CASSQALAAYEQYF. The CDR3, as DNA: TGTGCCAGCAGCCAAGCGCTAGCGGCCTACGAGCAGTACTTC.

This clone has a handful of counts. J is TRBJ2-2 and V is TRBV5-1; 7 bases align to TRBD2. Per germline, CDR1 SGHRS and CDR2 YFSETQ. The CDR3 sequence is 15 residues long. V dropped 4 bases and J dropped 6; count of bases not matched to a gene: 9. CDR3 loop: CASSQMSGTAGELFF. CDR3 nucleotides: TGCGCCAGCAGCCAGATGAGCGGGACCGCCGGGGAGCTGTTTTTT.

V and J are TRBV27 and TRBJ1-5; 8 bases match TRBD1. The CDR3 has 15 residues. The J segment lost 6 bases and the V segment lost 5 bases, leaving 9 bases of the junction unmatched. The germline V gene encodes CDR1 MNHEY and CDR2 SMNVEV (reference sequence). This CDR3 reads CASSAQQGVGQPQHF. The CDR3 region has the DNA TGTGCCAGCAGTGCCCAACAGGGGGTCGGTCAGCCCCAGCATTTT.

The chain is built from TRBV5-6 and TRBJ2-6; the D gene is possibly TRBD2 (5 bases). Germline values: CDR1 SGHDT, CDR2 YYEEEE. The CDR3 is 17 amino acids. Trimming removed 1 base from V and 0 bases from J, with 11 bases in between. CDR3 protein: CASSLLVEGSGANVLTF. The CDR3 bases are TGTGCCAGCAGCTTGCTGGTTGAGGGCTCTGGGGCCAACGTCCTGACTTTC.

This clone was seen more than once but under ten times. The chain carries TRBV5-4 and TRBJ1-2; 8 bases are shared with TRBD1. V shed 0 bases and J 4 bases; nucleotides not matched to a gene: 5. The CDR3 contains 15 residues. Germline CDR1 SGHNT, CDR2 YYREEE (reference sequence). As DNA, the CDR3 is TGTGCCAGCAGCTTGGTCCAGGGGGCTGGCTATGGCTACACCTTC. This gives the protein CASSLVQGAGYGYTF.

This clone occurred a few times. In DNA form, the CDR3 reads TGTGCCAGCAGCATGGGACACTCTGGAAACACCATATATTTT. Translation: CASSMGHSGNTIYF. The chain has TRBV7-9 and TRBJ1-3, with D possibly being TRBD1 (6 bases). Germline V CDR1 and CDR2: SEHNR, FQNEAQ (reference sequence). The V and J ends lost 5 bases and 0 bases respectively, with 8 bases between them. The CDR3 has 14 amino acids.

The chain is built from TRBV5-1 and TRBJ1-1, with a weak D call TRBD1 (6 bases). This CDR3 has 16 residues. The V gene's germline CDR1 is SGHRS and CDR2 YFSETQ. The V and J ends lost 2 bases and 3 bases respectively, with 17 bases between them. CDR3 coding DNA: TGCGCCAGCAGCTTCATTACAGGGATGTTGGACACTGAAGCTTTCTTT. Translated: CASSFITGMLDTEAFF.

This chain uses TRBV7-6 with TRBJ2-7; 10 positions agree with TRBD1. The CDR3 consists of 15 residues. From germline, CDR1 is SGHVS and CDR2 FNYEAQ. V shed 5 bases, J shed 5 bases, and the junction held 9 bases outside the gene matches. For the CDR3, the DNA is TGTGCCAGCAGCCCCTCGGGACAGGGGACTCACGAGCAGTACTTC. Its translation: CASSPSGQGTHEQYF.

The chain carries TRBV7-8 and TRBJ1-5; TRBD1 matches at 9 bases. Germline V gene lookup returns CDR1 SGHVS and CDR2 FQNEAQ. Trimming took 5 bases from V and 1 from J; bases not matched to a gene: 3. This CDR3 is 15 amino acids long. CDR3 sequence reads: CASSAGQGSNQPQHF. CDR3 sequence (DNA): TGTGCCAGCAGCGCAGGACAGGGGAGCAATCAGCCCCAGCATTTT.

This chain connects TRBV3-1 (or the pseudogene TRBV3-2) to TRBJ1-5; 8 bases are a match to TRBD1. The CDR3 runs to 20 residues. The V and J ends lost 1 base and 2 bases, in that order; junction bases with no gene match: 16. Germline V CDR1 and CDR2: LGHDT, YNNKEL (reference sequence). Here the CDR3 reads CASSQGTGRGLMYGNQPQHF. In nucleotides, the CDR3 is TGTGCCAGCAGCCAAGGGACAGGGAGGGGATTAATGTACGGCAATCAGCCCCAGCATTTT.

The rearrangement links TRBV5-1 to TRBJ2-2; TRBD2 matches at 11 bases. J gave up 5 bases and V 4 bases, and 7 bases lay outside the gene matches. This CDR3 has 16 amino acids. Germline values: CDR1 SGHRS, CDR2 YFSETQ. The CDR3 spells CASSPKLAGGTGELFF. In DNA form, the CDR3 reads TGCGCCAGCAGCCCGAAGCTAGCGGGAGGAACCGGGGAGCTGTTTTTT.

CDR3 in amino acids: CASSYPGNQPQHF. Here the CDR3 DNA reads TGTGCCAGTAGTTACCCGGGGAATCAGCCCCAGCATTTT. The chain combines TRBV19 with TRBJ1-5; D is unresolved. Germline V gene lookup returns CDR1 LNHDA and CDR2 SQIVND (reference sequence). Trimming pared 5 bases from V and 4 bases from J, leaving 9 bases between. The CDR3 loop spans 13 amino acids.